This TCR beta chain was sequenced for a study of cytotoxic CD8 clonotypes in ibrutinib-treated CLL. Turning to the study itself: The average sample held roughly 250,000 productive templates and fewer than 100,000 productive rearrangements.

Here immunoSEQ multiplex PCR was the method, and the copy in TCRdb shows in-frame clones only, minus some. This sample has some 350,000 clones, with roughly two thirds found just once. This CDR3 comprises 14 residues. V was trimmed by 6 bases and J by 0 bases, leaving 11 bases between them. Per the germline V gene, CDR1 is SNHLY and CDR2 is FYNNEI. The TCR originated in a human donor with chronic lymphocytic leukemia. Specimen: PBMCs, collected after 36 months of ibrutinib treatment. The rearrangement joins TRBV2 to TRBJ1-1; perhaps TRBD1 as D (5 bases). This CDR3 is CASSLTAMNTEAFF. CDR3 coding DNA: TGTGCCAGCAGCTTGACAGCCATGAACACTGAAGCTTTCTTT. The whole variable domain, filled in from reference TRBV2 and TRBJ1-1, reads EPEVTQTPSHQVTQMGQEVILRCVPISNHLYFYWYRQILGQKVEFLVSFYNNEISEKSEIFDDQFSVERPDGSNFTLKIRSTKLEDSAMYFCASSLTAMNTEAFFGQGTRLTVV.